Listed here are 26 T cell receptor beta chains from one sample, sequenced in a study of cytotoxic CD8 clonotypes in ibrutinib-treated CLL (dated by TCRdb to 2020 to 2023). Library generation was performed with the immunoSEQ multiplex PCR assay. This is the immuneACCESS table as TCRdb keeps it, with only in-frame sequences that have V and J called. A part of the clones is gone; compared with another copy, unresolved V genes explain less than half, and the rest is unexplained. In this sample the table shows under 150,000 clones, less than 90% of which occur a single time. The ten top clones hold 2.5% to 3.5% of the sample. The time point label, read with the paper, signifies: approximately 2 years on ibrutinib. The specimen was PBMCs, collected after 24 months of ibrutinib treatment. Receptors were obtained from a human donor with chronic lymphocytic leukemia.

The CDR3 region is CASRKQGAAYEQYF. CDR3 nucleotides: TGTGCCAGCAGGAAACAGGGGGCTGCCTACGAGCAGTACTTC. The chain employs TRBV6-5 and TRBJ2-7; 9 positions agree with TRBD1. This CDR3 spans 14 amino acids. V shed 6 bases, J shed 2 bases, and the junction held 5 bases outside the gene matches. Germline assignment: CDR1 MNHEY and CDR2 SVGAGI.

The rearrangement joins TRBV10-3 to TRBJ2-7; 9 bases are a match to TRBD1. With V trimmed by 6 bases and J by 2 bases, 8 bases remained unmatched. CDR3 length: 15 residues. From germline, CDR1 is ENHRY and CDR2 SYGVKD. The CDR3 reads CAIRADRGETYEQYF. CDR3 DNA: TGTGCCATCAGAGCAGACAGGGGGGAAACCTACGAGCAGTACTTC.

V and J are TRBV6-5 and TRBJ2-3, with TRBD1 matching 12 bases. The germline V gene encodes CDR1 MNHEY and CDR2 SVGAGI. Germline trimming cut 6 bases from V and 7 bases from J; bases unmatched to any gene: 5. This CDR3 is built from 14 residues. CDR3 sequence: CASRPGTGGHTQYF. The CDR3 DNA reads as TGTGCCAGCAGGCCCGGGACAGGGGGCCATACGCAGTATTTT.

The J gene is TRBJ2-2, the V gene TRBV19, with TRBD2 identical over 11 bases. Germline V CDR1 and CDR2: LNHDA, SQIVND (reference sequence). This CDR3 is built from 16 residues. Trimming removed 5 bases from V and 2 bases from J; junction bases left unmatched: 4. CDR3 region: CASSPRLAGNTGELFF. The CDR3, as DNA: TGTGCCAGTAGTCCACGACTAGCGGGAAACACCGGGGAGCTGTTTTTT. Full variable domain (rest looked up from reference TRBV19 and TRBJ2-2): DGGITQSPKYLFRKEGQNVTLSCEQNLNHDAMYWYRQDPGQGLRLIYYSQIVNDFQKGDIAEGYSVSREKKESFPLTVTSAQKNPTAFYLCASSPRLAGNTGELFFGEGSRLTVL.

The rearrangement uses TRBV11-2 and TRBJ1-2; D gene ambiguous. V lost 3 bases, J lost 3 bases, and 14 bases lay in between. Per germline, CDR1 SGHAT and CDR2 FQNNGV. The CDR3 is 15 amino acids. The CDR3 bases are TGTGCCAGCAGCTTGAGCGGAATGCAAGACTATGGCTACACCTTC. Translating it yields CASSLSGMQDYGYTF.

The rearrangement uses TRBV4-1 and TRBJ2-7, with D possibly matching TRBD2 (6 bases). The CDR3 is 19 residues long. From germline, CDR1 is MGHRA and CDR2 YSYEKL. V was pared by 0 bases and J by 4 bases, with 25 bases between. The DNA for the CDR3 is TGCGCCAGCAGCCAAGAAGGCGCGTGGAGGGCCAATACACCTTACGAGCAGTACTTC. Amino acids: CASSQEGAWRANTPYEQYF.

This clone was counted only a few times. This chain joins TRBV7-8 and TRBJ1-6; the match to TRBD1 covers 8 bases. The V and J ends lost 5 bases and 7 bases, in that order; junction bases with no gene match: 13. From germline, CDR1 is SGHVS and CDR2 FQNEAQ. The CDR3 is made up of 17 amino acids. The CDR3 spells CASSAFEPGQENSPLHF. For the CDR3, the DNA is TGTGCCAGCAGCGCTTTTGAACCGGGACAGGAGAATTCACCCCTCCACTTT.

The CDR3 is CASSLEISGSTDTQYF. The CDR3 DNA reads as TGTGCCAGCAGCTTAGAAATATCGGGTAGCACAGATACGCAGTATTTT. This chain connects TRBV7-7 to TRBJ2-3, with D unclear. Deletions cut 1 base from V and 0 bases from J, with 11 bases between. Germline lookup yields CDR1 SSHAT and CDR2 FNYEAQ (reference sequence). This CDR3 is built from 16 residues.

This clone was seen once. V gene TRBV20-1 combines with J gene TRBJ2-7; D not certain. The ends were cut back, 3 bases at V and 5 bases at J, with 8 bases in the middle. The CDR3 has 11 amino acids. Germline values: CDR1 DFQATT, CDR2 SNEGSKA (reference sequence). The CDR3 DNA follows: TGCAGTGCTAGTCTCGTGGACGAGCAGTACTTC. Its protein is CSASLVDEQYF.

The chain uses TRBV6-1 and TRBJ2-3; D uncertain. The germline V gene encodes CDR1 MNHNS and CDR2 SASEGT. The V gene lost 4 bases and the J gene lost 6 bases, with 11 bases spanning the gap. The CDR3 has 13 residues. In nucleotides, the CDR3 is TGTGCCAGCAGTGGGGCCGTTGCTGATACGCAGTATTTT. This gives the protein CASSGAVADTQYF.

About this clone itself: The same CDR3 can be traced to other DNA sequences in this sample. CDR3 nucleotide sequence: TGTGCCAGCAGCGTGGGGACAGGTCAAGAGACCCAGTACTTC. Its translation: CASSVGTGQETQYF. The chain is built from TRBV9 and TRBJ2-5; 8 bases agree with TRBD1. J gave up 2 bases and V 2 bases, and 2 bases lay outside the gene matches. CDR3 length equals 14 residues. The germline gives CDR1 SGDLS, CDR2 YYNGEE. Looking up the rest from reference TRBV9 and TRBJ2-5 gives the full variable domain: DSGVTQTPKHLITATGQRVTLRCSPRSGDLSVYWYQQSLDQGLQFLIQYYNGEERAKGNILERFSAQQFPDLHSELNLSSLELGDSALYFCASSVGTGQETQYFGPGTRLLVL.

The chain recombines TRBV5-1 with TRBJ2-2; tentatively, D is TRBD1 (5 bases). The CDR3 runs 15 residues. CDR1 and CDR2 from the germline V gene are SGHRS and YFSETQ. V lost 1 base, J lost 4 bases, and 11 bases lay in between. CDR3: CASSLRGGITGELFF. The CDR3 DNA follows: TGCGCCAGCAGCTTGAGGGGTGGGATCACCGGGGAGCTGTTTTTT.

The chain joins TRBV4-3 to TRBJ2-2; 11 bases line up with TRBD1. V dropped 11 bases and J dropped 2; count of bases not matched to a gene: 10. This CDR3 has 16 residues. CDR1 and CDR2 (germline): LGHNA, YSLEER. The CDR3 reads CAGPGQGARNTGELFF. Here the CDR3 DNA reads TGCGCCGGGCCCGGACAGGGGGCGCGAAACACCGGGGAGCTGTTTTTT.

The chain recombines TRBV19 with TRBJ1-1, with D tentatively TRBD1 (6 bases). This CDR3 is 15 amino acids long. V was cut by 6 bases and J by 3 bases, with 17 bases left in between. CDR1 is LNHDA, CDR2 SQIVND, per germline (reference sequence). DNA for the CDR3: TGTGCCAGTAGCGGGCCCAGGGACAAAGACACTGAAGCTTTCTTT. This encodes CASSGPRDKDTEAFF.

The chain is built from TRBV11-2 and TRBJ2-3, with D tentatively TRBD2 (6 bases). Germline CDR1 is SGHAT and CDR2 is FQNNGV. The CDR3 has 14 residues. Trimming stripped 5 bases from V and 3 bases from J, with 12 bases between. CDR3 nucleotide sequence: TGTGCCAGCAGCCCAAGACTAGGGACAGATACGCAGTATTTT. This codes for CASSPRLGTDTQYF.

The chain has TRBV9 and TRBJ2-7; TRBD1 aligns across 7 bases. Germline CDR1 reads SGDLS; CDR2 reads YYNGEE. The length of the CDR3 is 14 residues. The trim removed 4 bases at V and 2 bases at J, leaving 6 bases unmatched. CDR3 region: CASSPGTAPYEQYF. Here the CDR3 DNA reads TGTGCCAGCAGCCCCGGGACAGCGCCCTACGAGCAGTACTTC.

As DNA, the CDR3 is TGCGCCAGCAGCTTGGCAGGGGGGGCAGATACGCAGTATTTT. This gives the protein CASSLAGGADTQYF. The J gene is TRBJ2-3, the V gene TRBV5-1; perhaps D is TRBD1 or TRBD2 (7 bases each). Trimming pared 0 bases from V and 4 bases from J, leaving 9 bases between. The CDR3 is 14 amino acids. Germline V gives CDR1 SGHRS, CDR2 YFSETQ.

This clone was observed once. As DNA, the CDR3 is TGTGCCATCGCACTAGCGGGGGGCGGAGATACGCAGTATTTT. It encodes CAIALAGGGDTQYF. V and J are TRBV5-4 and TRBJ2-3, with 12 bases aligning to TRBD2. Germline V CDR1 and CDR2: SGHNT, YYREEE (reference sequence). This CDR3 is built from 14 residues. J lost 5 bases, V lost 9 bases, and 7 bases had no gene match.

CDR3 region: CASMGTSTDTQYF. The DNA of the CDR3 is TGTGCCAGCATGGGTACTAGCACAGATACGCAGTATTTT. V and J are TRBV2 and TRBJ2-3; no reliable D call. CDR3 length: 13 amino acids. The germline gives CDR1 SNHLY, CDR2 FYNNEI. Deletions cut 7 bases from V and 0 bases from J, with 8 bases between.

V usage is TRBV7-9 and J usage is TRBJ1-6; no firm D call. Trimming took off 1 base at V and 0 bases at J, with 13 bases between the two ends. Germline CDR1 SEHNR, CDR2 FQNEAQ (reference sequence). This CDR3 region has 18 residues. The CDR3: CASSLGRFRSSYNSPLHF. CDR3 nucleotides: TGTGCCAGCAGCTTAGGCAGGTTCCGAAGCTCCTATAATTCACCCCTCCACTTT.

The V call is TRBV28, the J call TRBJ2-7; perhaps TRBD1 as D (6 bases). The CDR3 has 13 amino acids. Germline CDR1 reads MDHEN; CDR2 reads SYDVKM. V lost 5 bases to trimming and J lost 11 bases, with 19 bases between them. CDR3 sequence: CASSPMGARGKYF. As DNA, the CDR3 is TGTGCCAGCAGTCCGATGGGGGCCAGGGGAAAGTACTTC. Full variable domain (remainder filled in from reference TRBV28 and TRBJ2-7): DVKVTQSSRYLVKRTGEKVFLECVQDMDHENMFWYRQDPGLGLRLIYFSYDVKMKEKGDIPEGYSVSREKKERFSLILESASTNQTSMYLCASSPMGARGKYFGPGTRLTVT.

V and J are TRBV19 and TRBJ2-7; 9 nucleotides match TRBD1. The CDR3 is 14 residues long. The germline V gene has CDR1 LNHDA and CDR2 SQIVND (reference sequence). V was clipped by 5 bases and J by 2 bases; unmatched bases: 4. Here the CDR3 reads CASSVGTGPYEQYF. The CDR3 DNA follows: TGTGCCAGTAGTGTCGGGACAGGGCCCTACGAGCAGTACTTC. The full variable domain, with the rest looked up from reference TRBV19 and TRBJ2-7, is DGGITQSPKYLFRKEGQNVTLSCEQNLNHDAMYWYRQDPGQGLRLIYYSQIVNDFQKGDIAEGYSVSREKKESFPLTVTSAQKNPTAFYLCASSVGTGPYEQYFGPGTRLTVT.

This rearrangement joins TRBV7-8 to TRBJ1-1; 7 bases line up with TRBD1. Per the germline V gene, CDR1 is SGHVS and CDR2 is FQNEAQ. The length of the CDR3 is 12 residues. V dropped 5 bases and J dropped 5; count of bases not matched to a gene: 2. The CDR3 bases are TGTGCCAGCAGCGACAGGGCGACTGAAGCTTTCTTT. Its protein product is CASSDRATEAFF.

As DNA, the CDR3 is TGTGCCAGCAGCAGGTTGACAGGGTTCTATGGCTACACCTTC. It yields the protein CASSRLTGFYGYTF. The genes are TRBV25-1 and TRBJ1-2, with 7 positions matching TRBD1. The length of the CDR3 is 14 residues. V lost 6 bases to trimming and J lost 4 bases; unmatched junction nucleotides: 8. The germline V gene encodes CDR1 MGHDK and CDR2 SYGVNS.

V is TRBV11-3 and J is TRBJ2-1; D gene ambiguous. Germline CDR1 reads SGHNT; CDR2 reads YENEEA. The CDR3 sequence is 14 residues long. V lost 5 bases and J 3 bases, leaving 11 bases between the germline ends. The CDR3 DNA is TGTGCCAGCAGCACCCGGACGGGCTACAATGAGCAGTTCTTC. Protein sequence: CASSTRTGYNEQFF.

This clone was seen a handful of times. The chain uses TRBV30 and TRBJ1-5; no clear D. The CDR3 covers 13 residues. The V and J ends lost 4 bases and 2 bases respectively, with 9 bases between them. Germline CDR1 GTSNPN, CDR2 SVGIG (reference sequence). The CDR3 region has the DNA TGTGCCTGGACCGAACGAGGCAATCAGCCCCAGCATTTT. Protein sequence: CAWTERGNQPQHF.